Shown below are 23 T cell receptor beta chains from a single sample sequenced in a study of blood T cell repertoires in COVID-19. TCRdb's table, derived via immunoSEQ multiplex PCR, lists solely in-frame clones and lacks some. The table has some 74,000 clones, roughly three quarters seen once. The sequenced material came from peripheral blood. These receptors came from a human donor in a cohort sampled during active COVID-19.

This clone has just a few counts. This CDR3 is CASSAVRGDLYF. The CDR3, as DNA: TGTGCCAGCAGTGCCGTGCGGGGCGATTTGTACTTC. V is TRBV6-2 or TRBV6-3 and J is TRBJ2-7, with D tentatively TRBD2 (6 bases). Trimming removed 5 bases at V and 12 bases at J, with 17 bases between. Germline-derived CDR1 and CDR2 are MNHEY and SVGEGT. The CDR3 is made up of 12 amino acids.

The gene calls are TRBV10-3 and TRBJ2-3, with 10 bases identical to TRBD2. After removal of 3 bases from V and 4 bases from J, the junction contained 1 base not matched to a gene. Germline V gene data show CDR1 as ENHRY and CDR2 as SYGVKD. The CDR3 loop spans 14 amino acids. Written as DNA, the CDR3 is TGTGCCATCAGTGACGGGACTAGCGCAGATACGCAGTATTTT. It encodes CAISDGTSADTQYF.

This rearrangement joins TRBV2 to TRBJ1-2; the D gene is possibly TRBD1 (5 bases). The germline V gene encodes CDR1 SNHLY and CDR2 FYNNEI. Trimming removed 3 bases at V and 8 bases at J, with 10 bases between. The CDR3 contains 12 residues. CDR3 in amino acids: CASSDAGRGYTF. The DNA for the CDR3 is TGTGCCAGCAGTGACGCAGGGCGAGGCTACACCTTC. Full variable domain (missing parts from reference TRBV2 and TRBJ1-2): EPEVTQTPSHQVTQMGQEVILRCVPISNHLYFYWYRQILGQKVEFLVSFYNNEISEKSEIFDDQFSVERPDGSNFTLKIRSTKLEDSAMYFCASSDAGRGYTFGSGTRLTVV.

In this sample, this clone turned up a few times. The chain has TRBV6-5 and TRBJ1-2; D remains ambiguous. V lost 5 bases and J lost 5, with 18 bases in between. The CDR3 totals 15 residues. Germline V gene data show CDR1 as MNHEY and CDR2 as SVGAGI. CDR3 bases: TGTGCCAGCAGTCCTAAAGGAGGCAGCGGATATGGCTACACCTTC. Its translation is CASSPKGGSGYGYTF.

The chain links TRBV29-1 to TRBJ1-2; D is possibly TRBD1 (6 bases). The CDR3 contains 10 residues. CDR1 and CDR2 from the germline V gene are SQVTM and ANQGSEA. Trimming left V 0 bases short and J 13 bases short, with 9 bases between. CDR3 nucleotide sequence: TGCAGCGTTGAAGAAGGGGGAGTCACCTTC. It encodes CSVEEGGVTF.

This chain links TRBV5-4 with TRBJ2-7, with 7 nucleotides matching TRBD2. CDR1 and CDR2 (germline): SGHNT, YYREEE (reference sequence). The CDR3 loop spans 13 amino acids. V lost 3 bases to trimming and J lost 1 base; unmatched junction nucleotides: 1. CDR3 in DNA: TGTGCCAGCAGCTCCGGGGGGTCCTACGAGCAGTACTTC. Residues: CASSSGGSYEQYF.

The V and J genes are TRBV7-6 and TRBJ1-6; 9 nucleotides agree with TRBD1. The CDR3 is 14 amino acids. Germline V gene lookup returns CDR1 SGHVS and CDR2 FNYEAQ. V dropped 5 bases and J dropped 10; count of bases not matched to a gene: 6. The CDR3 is CASSIGTGNSPLHF. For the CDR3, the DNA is TGTGCCAGCAGCATCGGGACAGGGAACTCACCCCTCCACTTT.

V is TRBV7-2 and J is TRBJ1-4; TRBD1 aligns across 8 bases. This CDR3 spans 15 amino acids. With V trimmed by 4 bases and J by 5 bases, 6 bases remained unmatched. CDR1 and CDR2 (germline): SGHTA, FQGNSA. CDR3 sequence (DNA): TGTGCCAGCAGCTCCAGGACAGGGCGGAATGAAAAACTGTTTTTT. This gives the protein CASSSRTGRNEKLFF.

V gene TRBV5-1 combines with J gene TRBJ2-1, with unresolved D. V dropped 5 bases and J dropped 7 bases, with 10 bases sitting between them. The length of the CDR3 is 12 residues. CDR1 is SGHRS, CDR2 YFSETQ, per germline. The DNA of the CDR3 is TGCGCCAGCAGACTCGACTCGAATGAGCAGTTCTTC. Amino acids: CASRLDSNEQFF.

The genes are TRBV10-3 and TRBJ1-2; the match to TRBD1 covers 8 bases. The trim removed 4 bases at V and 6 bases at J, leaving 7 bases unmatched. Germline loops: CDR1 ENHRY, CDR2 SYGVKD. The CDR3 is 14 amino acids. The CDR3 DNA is TGTGCCATCAGTGCCACAGGGGGTCTGGATGGCTACACCTTC. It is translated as CAISATGGLDGYTF.

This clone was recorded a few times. The CDR3: CASSSNSGNTIYF. The CDR3 nucleotides read TGTGCCAGCAGCTCTAACTCTGGAAACACCATATATTTT. The V gene is TRBV7-2, the J gene TRBJ1-3; no definite D call. This CDR3 contains 13 residues. Trimming left V 4 bases short and J 0 bases short, with 4 bases between. Germline V gene data show CDR1 as SGHTA and CDR2 as FQGNSA.

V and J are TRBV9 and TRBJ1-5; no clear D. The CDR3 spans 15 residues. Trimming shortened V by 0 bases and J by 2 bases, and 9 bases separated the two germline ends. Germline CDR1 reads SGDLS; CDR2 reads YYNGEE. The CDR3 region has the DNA TGTGCCAGCAGCGTAGGGGGAGTCGGCAATCAGCCCCAGCATTTT. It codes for CASSVGGVGNQPQHF. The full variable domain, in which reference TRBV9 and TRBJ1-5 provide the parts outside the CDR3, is DSGVTQTPKHLITATGQRVTLRCSPRSGDLSVYWYQQSLDQGLQFLIQYYNGEERAKGNILERFSAQQFPDLHSELNLSSLELGDSALYFCASSVGGVGNQPQHFGDGTRLSIL.

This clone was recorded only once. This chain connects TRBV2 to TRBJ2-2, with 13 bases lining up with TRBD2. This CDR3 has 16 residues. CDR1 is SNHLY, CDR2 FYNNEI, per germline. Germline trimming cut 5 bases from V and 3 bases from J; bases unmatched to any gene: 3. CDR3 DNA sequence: TGTGCCAGCAGTCCGGGACTAGCGGGATACACCGGGGAGCTGTTTTTT. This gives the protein CASSPGLAGYTGELFF.

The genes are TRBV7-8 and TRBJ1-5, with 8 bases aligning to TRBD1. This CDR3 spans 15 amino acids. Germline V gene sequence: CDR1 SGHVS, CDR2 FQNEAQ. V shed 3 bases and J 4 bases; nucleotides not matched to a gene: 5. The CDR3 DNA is TGTGCCAGCAGCTTTGGGACAGGCTTTAATCAGCCCCAGCATTTT. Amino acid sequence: CASSFGTGFNQPQHF.

CDR3 protein: CASSTSGGATDTQYF. DNA for the CDR3: TGTGCCAGCAGCACTAGCGGGGGGGCAACAGATACGCAGTATTTT. The V and J genes are TRBV27 and TRBJ2-3; TRBD2 aligns across 13 bases. CDR3 length: 15 amino acids. Germline CDR1 reads MNHEY; CDR2 reads SMNVEV (reference sequence). V shed 6 bases and J 3 bases; nucleotides not matched to a gene: 3.

CDR3: CASRPLGARNQPQHF. CDR3 sequence (DNA): TGTGCCAGCAGGCCCTTGGGGGCCCGTAATCAGCCCCAGCATTTT. The chain uses TRBV6-5 and TRBJ1-5, with a weak D call TRBD1 (6 bases). Trimming took off 6 bases at V and 4 bases at J, with 16 bases between the two ends. The CDR3 is 15 residues long. Germline V gene sequence: CDR1 MNHEY, CDR2 SVGAGI.

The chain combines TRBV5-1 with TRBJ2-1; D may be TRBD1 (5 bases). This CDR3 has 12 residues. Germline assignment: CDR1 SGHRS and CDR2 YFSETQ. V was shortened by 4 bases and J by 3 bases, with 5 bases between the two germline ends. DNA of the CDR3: TGCGCCAGCAGCGACAGCTACAATGAGCAGTTCTTC. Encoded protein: CASSDSYNEQFF. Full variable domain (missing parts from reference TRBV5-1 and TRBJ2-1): KAGVTQTPRYLIKTRGQQVTLSCSPISGHRSVSWYQQTPGQGLQFLFEYFSETQRNKGNFPGRFSGRQFSNSRSEMNVSTLELGDSALYLCASSDSYNEQFFGPGTRLTVL.

Here the CDR3 reads CASNRGQVGYTF. The CDR3 DNA is TGTGCCAGCAACAGGGGGCAGGTTGGCTACACCTTC. The V gene is TRBV2, the J gene TRBJ1-2, with TRBD1 matching over 9 bases. Germline lookup yields CDR1 SNHLY and CDR2 FYNNEI. The J segment lost 7 bases and the V segment lost 7 bases, leaving 4 bases of the junction unmatched. The CDR3 extends over 12 amino acids. The complete variable domain, with remaining parts taken from reference TRBV2 and TRBJ1-2, reads EPEVTQTPSHQVTQMGQEVILRCVPISNHLYFYWYRQILGQKVEFLVSFYNNEISEKSEIFDDQFSVERPDGSNFTLKIRSTKLEDSAMYFCASNRGQVGYTFGSGTRLTVV.

The CDR3 loop reads CASSLGTLTFF. For the CDR3, the DNA is TGTGCCAGCAGCTTAGGAACCCTAACTTTCTTT. The gene calls are TRBV7-2 and TRBJ1-1; no reliable D call. Trimming left V 1 base short and J 12 bases short, with 9 bases between. Germline assignment: CDR1 SGHTA and CDR2 FQGNSA. CDR3 size: 11 residues.

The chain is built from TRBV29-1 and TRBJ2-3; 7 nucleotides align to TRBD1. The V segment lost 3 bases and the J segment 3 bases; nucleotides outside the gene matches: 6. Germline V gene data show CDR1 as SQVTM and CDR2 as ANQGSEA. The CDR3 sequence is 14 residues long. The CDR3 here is CSVDRGRGTDTQYF. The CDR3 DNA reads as TGCAGCGTTGACCGCGGCAGGGGGACAGATACGCAGTATTTT.

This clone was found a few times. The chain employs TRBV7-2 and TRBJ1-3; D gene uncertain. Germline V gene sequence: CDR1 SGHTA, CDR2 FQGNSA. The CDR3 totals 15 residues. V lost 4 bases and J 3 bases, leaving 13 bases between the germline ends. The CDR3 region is CASSSEPGFGNTIYF. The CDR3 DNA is TGTGCCAGCAGCTCTGAGCCGGGGTTTGGAAACACCATATATTTT.

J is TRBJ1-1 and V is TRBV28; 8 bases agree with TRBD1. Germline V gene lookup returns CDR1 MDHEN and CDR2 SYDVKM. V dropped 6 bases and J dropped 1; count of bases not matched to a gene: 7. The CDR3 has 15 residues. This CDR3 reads CASRRRGQGNTEAFF. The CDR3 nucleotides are TGTGCCAGCAGGCGACGAGGACAGGGGAACACTGAAGCTTTCTTT.

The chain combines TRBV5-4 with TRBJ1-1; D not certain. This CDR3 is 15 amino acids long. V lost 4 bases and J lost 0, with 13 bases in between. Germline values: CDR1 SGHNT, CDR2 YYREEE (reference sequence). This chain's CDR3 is CASSPRGDVNTEAFF. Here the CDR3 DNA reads TGTGCCAGCAGCCCCCGGGGAGATGTGAACACTGAAGCTTTCTTT. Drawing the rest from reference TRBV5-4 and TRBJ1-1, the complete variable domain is ETGVTQSPTHLIKTRGQQVTLRCSSQSGHNTVSWYQQALGQGPQFIFQYYREEENGRGNFPPRFSGLQFPNYSSELNVNALELDDSALYLCASSPRGDVNTEAFFGQGTRLTVV.